This TCR beta chain was identified in a study of T-cell memory formation after mild COVID-19. 5'RACE primed from the constant segment yielded TCR alpha and TCR beta cDNA libraries bearing sample barcodes and UMIs. Each CDR3 protein gets one entry after TCRdb re-called the 5' RACE reads with MiXCR. This table holds a few hundred thousand distinct CDR3 sequences, 15% to 20% found once. Many counts were recorded for this clonotype. This receptor was taken from a man in his late teens or twenties who had mild COVID-19 (a few samples of this study predate the infection). Cell type and time point are not known. Specimen: PBMCs or a T cell subset sorted from them (not recorded which).

CDR3 amino acids: CASSYGVPKNIQYF. In DNA, the CDR3 is TGTGCCAGCAGTTACGGGGTTCCCAAAAACATTCAGTACTTC. V usage is TRBV12-3 or TRBV12-4 and J usage is TRBJ2-4; D may be TRBD2 (5 bases). V lost 4 bases and J lost 2, with 9 bases in between. The CDR3 is 14 residues long.